This TCR beta chain came from a study of blood T cells in healthy people across ages. PCR was performed a second time for roughly 7 to 12 cycles using a sample-barcoded 5' primer and a J-beta primer mix. A single record per CDR3 protein comes from TCRdb applying MiXCR to the 5' RACE reads. The data hold roughly 1,500,000 distinct CDR3 sequences, with roughly 32% observed a single time. The CDR3 covers 16 residues. CDR1 ENHRY and CDR2 SYGVKD come from the germline V gene. J gave up 13 bases and V 2 bases, and 13 bases lay outside the gene matches. This sequence originates from a woman aged 25 to 39 in good health. The chain recombines TRBV10-3 with TRBJ2-5, with 13 nucleotides matching TRBD2. Source material: blood. CDR3 nucleotides: TGTGCCATCAGTGAGGGGACTAGCGGGGTGCCTACGATTGCGTACTTC. Encoded protein: CAISEGTSGVPTIAYF.